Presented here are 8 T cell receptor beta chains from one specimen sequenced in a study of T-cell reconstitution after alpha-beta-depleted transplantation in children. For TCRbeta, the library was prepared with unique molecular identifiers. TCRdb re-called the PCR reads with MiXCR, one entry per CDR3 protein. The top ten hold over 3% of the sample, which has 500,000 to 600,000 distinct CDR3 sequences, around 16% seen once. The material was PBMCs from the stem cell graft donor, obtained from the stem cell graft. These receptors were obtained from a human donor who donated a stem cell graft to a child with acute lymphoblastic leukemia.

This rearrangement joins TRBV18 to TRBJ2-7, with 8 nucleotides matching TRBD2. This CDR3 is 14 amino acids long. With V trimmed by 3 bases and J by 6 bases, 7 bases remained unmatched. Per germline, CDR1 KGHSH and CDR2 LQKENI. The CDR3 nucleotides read TGTGCCAGCTCACCCCAGCCCGGGAGGGGCGAGCAGTACTTC. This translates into CASSPQPGRGEQYF.

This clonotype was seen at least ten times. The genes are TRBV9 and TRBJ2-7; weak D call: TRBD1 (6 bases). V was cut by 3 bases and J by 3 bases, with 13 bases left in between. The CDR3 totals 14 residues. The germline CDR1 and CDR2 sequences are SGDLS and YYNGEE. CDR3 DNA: TGTGCCAGCAGCGCCTGGGACAAATTCTACGAGCAGTACTTC. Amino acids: CASSAWDKFYEQYF.

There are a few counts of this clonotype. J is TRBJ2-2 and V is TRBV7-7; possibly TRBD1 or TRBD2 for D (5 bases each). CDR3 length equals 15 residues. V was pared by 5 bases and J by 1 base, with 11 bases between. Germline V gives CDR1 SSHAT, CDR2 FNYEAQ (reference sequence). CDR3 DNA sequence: TGTGCCAGCAGCCTGGGACGGAAGAACACCGGGGAGCTGTTTTTT. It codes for CASSLGRKNTGELFF.

CDR3 sequence: CSAPNRREAGNTIYF. CDR3 bases: TGCAGTGCCCCAAACCGGCGGGAGGCTGGAAACACCATATATTTT. The chain joins TRBV20-1 to TRBJ1-3; D not resolved. The length of the CDR3 is 15 residues. V was cut by 6 bases and J by 2 bases, with 17 bases left in between. Germline V gene data show CDR1 as DFQATT and CDR2 as SNEGSKA (reference sequence).

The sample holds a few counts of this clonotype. Here the CDR3 DNA reads TGCAGTGCTACGGGGAGCACAGATACGCAGTATTTT. This sequence encodes CSATGSTDTQYF. This chain joins TRBV20-1 and TRBJ2-3; perhaps TRBD2 as D (5 bases). Germline loops: CDR1 DFQATT, CDR2 SNEGSKA (reference sequence). This CDR3 is built from 12 residues. Trimming left V 4 bases short and J 0 bases short, with 5 bases between.

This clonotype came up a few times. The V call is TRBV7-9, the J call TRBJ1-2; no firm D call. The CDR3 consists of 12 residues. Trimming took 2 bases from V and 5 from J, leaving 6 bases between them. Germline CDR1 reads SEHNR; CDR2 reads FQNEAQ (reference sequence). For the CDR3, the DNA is TGTGCCAGCAGCTTACAACCGTATGGCTACACCTTC. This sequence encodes CASSLQPYGYTF.

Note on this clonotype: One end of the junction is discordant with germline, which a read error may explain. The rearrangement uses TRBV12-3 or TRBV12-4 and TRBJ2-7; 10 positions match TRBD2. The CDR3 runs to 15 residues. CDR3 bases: TGTGCCAGCAGCATGCTAGCGGGAGCCTCCTACGACCAGTACTTC. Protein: CASSMLAGASYDQYF.

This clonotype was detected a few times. CDR3: CASSYEAGGPRNEQFF. In nucleotides, the CDR3 is TGTGCCAGCAGTTACGAAGCGGGAGGGCCAAGGAATGAGCAGTTCTTC. V gene TRBV6-5 combines with J gene TRBJ2-1, with 10 positions matching TRBD2. Germline CDR1 and CDR2: MNHEY and SVGAGI. The CDR3 totals 16 residues. The V segment lost 2 bases and the J segment 7 bases; nucleotides outside the gene matches: 8.